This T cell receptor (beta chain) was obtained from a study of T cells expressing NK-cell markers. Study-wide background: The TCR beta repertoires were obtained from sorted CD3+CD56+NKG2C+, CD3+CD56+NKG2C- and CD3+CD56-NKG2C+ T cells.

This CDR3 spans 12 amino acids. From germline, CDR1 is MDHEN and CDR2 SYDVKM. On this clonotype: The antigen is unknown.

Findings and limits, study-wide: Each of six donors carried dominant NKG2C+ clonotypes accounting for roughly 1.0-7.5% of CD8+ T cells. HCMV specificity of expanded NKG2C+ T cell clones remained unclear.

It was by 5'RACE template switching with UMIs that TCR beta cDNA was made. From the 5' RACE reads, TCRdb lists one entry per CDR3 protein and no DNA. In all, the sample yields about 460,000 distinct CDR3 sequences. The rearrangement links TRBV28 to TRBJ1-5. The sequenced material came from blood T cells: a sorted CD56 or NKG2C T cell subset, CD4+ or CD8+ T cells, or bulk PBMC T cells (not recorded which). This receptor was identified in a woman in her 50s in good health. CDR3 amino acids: CAAKPLGAPQHF.